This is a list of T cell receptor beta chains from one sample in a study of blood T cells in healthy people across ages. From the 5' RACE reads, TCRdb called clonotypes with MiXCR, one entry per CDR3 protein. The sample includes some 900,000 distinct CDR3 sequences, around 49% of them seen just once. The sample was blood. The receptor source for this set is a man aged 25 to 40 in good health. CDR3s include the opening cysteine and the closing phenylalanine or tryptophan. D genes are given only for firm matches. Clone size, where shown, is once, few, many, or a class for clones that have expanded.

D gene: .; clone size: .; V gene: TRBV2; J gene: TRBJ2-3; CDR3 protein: CASKKDITDTQYF; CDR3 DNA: TGTGCCAGTAAAAAGGACATTACAGATACGCAGTATTTT
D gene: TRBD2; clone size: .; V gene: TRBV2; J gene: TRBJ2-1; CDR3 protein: CASSGSGGRVNEQFF; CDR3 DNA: TGTGCCAGCTCGGGTAGCGGGGGGAGAGTCAATGAGCAGTTCTTC
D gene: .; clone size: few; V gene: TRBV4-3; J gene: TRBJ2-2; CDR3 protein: CASSLAGIDTGELFF; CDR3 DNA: TGCGCCAGCAGCCTTGCCGGTATAGACACCGGGGAGCTGTTTTTT
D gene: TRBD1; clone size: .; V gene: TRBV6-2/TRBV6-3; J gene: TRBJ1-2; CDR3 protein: CASRGGQGNYGHTF; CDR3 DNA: TGTGCCAGCAGAGGGGGACAGGGAAACTATGGCCACACCTTC
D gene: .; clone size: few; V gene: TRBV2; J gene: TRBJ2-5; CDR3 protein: CASSELTVQETQYF; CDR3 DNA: TGTGCCAGCAGTGAATTGACGGTTCAAGAGACCCAGTACTTC
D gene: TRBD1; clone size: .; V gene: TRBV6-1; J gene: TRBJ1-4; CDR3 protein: CASSGRGDRTTTNEKLFF; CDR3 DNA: TGTGCCAGCAGCGGAAGAGGGGACAGGACGACAACTAATGAAAAACTGTTTTTT
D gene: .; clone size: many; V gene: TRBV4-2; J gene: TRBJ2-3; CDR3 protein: CASSQEGARGGSTDTQYF; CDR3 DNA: TGTGCCAGCAGCCAAGAAGGGGCCAGAGGGGGAAGCACAGATACGCAGTATTTT
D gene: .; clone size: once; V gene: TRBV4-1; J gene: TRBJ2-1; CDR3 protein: CASSQDGRGFSYNEQFF; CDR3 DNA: TGCGCCAGCAGCCAAGACGGTAGGGGGTTCTCCTACAATGAGCAGTTCTTC
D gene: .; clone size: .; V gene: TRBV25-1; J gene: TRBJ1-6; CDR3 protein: CASSESTRVSYNSPLHF; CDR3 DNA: TGTGCCAGCAGTGAAAGCACGAGGGTCTCCTATAATTCACCCCTCCACTTT
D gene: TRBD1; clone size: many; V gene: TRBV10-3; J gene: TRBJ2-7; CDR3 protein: CAISESNGQAYEQYF; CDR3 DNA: TGTGCCATCAGTGAGTCGAATGGACAGGCCTACGAGCAGTACTTC
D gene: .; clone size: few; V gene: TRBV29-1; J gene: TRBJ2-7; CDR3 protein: CSVDSGFSYEQYF; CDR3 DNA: TGCAGCGTGGACTCCGGGTTCTCCTACGAGCAGTACTTC
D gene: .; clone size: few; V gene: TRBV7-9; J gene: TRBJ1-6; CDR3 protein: CASSLAGGTLNSPLHF; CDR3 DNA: TGTGCCAGCAGCTTAGCCGGGGGAACCCTTAATTCACCCCTCCACTTT
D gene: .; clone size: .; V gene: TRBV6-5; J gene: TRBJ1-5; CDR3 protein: CASSSDWSGQPQHF; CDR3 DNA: TGTGCCAGCAGTTCGGACTGGTCGGGTCAGCCCCAGCATTTT
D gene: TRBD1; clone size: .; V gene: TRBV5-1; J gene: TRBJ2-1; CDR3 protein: CASDLGTGLVNEQFF; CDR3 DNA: TGCGCCAGCGACCTCGGGACAGGGTTAGTCAATGAGCAGTTCTTC
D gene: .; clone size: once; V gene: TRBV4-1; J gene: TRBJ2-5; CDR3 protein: CASSQDYEGGPRGETQYF; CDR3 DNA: TGCGCCAGCAGCCAAGATTACGAGGGGGGGCCGAGAGGAGAGACCCAGTACTTC
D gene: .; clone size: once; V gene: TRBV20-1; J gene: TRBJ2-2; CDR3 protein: CSARPKTRTGELFF; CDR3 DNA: TGCAGTGCTAGACCGAAAACGAGGACCGGGGAGCTGTTTTTT
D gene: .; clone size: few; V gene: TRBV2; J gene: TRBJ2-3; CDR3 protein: CASSEASGTHTDTQYF; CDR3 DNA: TGTGCCAGCAGTGAAGCTTCCGGGACCCACACAGATACGCAGTATTTT
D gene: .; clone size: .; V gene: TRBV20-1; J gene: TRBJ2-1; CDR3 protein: CSVIGGLGNEQFF; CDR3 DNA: TGCAGTGTTATAGGCGGTTTGGGGAATGAGCAGTTCTTC
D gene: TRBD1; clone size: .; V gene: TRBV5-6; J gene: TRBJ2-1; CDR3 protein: CASNPDRGLYNEQFF; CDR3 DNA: TGTGCCAGCAACCCGGACAGGGGGCTCTACAATGAGCAGTTCTTC
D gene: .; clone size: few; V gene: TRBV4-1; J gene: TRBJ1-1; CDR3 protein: CASSQDRAGATEAFF; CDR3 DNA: TGCGCCAGCAGCCAAGATCGGGCAGGGGCCACTGAAGCTTTCTTT
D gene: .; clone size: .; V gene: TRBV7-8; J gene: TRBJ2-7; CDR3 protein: CASRTGTFSYEQYF; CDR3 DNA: TGTGCCAGCAGGACCGGGACGTTCTCCTACGAGCAGTACTTC
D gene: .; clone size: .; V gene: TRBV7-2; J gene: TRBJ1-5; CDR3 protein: CASSRGTGELYSNQPQHF; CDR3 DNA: TGTGCCAGCAGCCGCGGGACGGGAGAGCTTTATAGCAATCAGCCCCAGCATTTT
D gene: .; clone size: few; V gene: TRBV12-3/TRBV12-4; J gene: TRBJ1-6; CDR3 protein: CASSSESSYNSPLHF; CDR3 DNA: TGTGCCAGCAGTTCTGAGAGCTCCTATAATTCACCCCTCCACTTT
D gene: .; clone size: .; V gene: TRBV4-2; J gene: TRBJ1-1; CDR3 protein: CASSHGGGLNTEAFF; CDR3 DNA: TGTGCTAGCAGCCATGGAGGGGGGTTGAACACTGAAGCTTTCTTT
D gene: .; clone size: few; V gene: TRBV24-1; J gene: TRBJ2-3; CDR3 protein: CATSDPGTPYADTQYF; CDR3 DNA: TGTGCCACCAGTGACCCCGGGACACCGTACGCAGATACGCAGTATTTT
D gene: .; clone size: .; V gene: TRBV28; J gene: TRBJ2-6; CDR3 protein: CASSPALSSGANVLTF; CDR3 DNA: TGTGCCAGCAGCCCTGCTCTAAGCTCTGGGGCCAACGTCCTGACTTTC
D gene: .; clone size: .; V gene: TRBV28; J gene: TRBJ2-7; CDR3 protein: CAGSLVTDYEQYF; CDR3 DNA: TGTGCCGGCAGTTTGGTCACCGACTACGAGCAGTACTTC
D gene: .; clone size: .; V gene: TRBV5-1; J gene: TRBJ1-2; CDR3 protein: CASSSTTGPGSGYTF; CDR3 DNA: TGCGCCAGCAGCTCAACTACAGGGCCGGGATCTGGCTACACCTTC
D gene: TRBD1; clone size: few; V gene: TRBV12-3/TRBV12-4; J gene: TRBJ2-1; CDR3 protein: CASSDGQGIPYNEQFF; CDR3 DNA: TGTGCCAGCAGCGACGGACAGGGCATACCCTACAATGAGCAGTTCTTC
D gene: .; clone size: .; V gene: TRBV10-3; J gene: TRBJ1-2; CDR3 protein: CAITGGQTNYGYTF; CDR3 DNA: TGTGCCATCACCGGAGGACAGACTAACTATGGCTACACCTTC
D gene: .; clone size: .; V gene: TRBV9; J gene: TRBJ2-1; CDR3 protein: CASSVAGSSRNEQFF; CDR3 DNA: TGTGCCAGCAGCGTAGCTGGGTCTAGTCGCAATGAGCAGTTCTTC
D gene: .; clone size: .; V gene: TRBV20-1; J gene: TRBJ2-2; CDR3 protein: CSARDSGTGRGELFF; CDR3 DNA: TGCAGTGCTAGAGATTCGGGTACAGGGCGCGGGGAGCTGTTTTTT
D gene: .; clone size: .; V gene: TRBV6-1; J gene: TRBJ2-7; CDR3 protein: CASDYRDHEQYF; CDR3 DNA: TGTGCCAGCGATTACAGGGACCACGAGCAGTACTTC
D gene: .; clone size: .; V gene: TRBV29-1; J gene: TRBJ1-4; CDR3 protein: CSVGSTTREKLFF; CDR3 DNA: TGCAGCGTTGGATCGACTACACGTGAAAAACTGTTTTTT
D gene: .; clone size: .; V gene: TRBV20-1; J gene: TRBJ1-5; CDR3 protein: CSAVGAQSNQPQHF; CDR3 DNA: TGCAGTGCTGTCGGGGCCCAGAGCAATCAGCCCCAGCATTTT
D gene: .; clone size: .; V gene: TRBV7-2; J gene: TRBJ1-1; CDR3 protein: CASSFSRGSEAFF; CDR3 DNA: TGTGCCAGCAGCTTTTCCCGGGGTTCTGAAGCTTTCTTT
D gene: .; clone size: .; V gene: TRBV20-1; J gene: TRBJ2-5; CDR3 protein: CSAREGRAKETQYF; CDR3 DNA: TGCAGTGCTAGAGAGGGCAGGGCCAAAGAGACCCAGTACTTC
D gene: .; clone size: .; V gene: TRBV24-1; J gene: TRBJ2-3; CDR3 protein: CATSDLRDKFTDTQYF; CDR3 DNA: TGTGCCACCAGTGACCTCCGGGACAAGTTCACAGATACGCAGTATTTT
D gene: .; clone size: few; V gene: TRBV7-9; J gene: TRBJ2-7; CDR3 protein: CASSQPGNSYEQYF; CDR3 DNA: TGTGCCAGCAGCCAACCAGGAAATTCCTACGAGCAGTACTTC
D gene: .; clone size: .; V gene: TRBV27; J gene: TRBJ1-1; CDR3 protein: CASSGVGHVPEAFF; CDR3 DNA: TGTGCCAGCAGTGGGGTGGGGCACGTTCCTGAAGCTTTCTTT
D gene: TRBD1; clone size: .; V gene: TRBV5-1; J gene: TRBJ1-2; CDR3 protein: CAGSAGTGGDGYTF; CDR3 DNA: TGCGCCGGCAGCGCAGGGACAGGGGGCGACGGCTACACCTTC
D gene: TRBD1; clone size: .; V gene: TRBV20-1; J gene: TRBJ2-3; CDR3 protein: CSASIQGGTQYF; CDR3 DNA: TGCAGTGCTTCAATACAGGGGGGCACGCAGTATTTT
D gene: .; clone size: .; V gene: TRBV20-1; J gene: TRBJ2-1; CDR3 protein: CSADPGAGQFF; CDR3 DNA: TGCAGTGCCGACCCAGGGGCGGGTCAGTTCTTC
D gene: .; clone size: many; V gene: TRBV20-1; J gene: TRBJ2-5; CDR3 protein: CSARDWDRETQYF; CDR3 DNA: TGCAGTGCTAGAGATTGGGACCGGGAGACCCAGTACTTC
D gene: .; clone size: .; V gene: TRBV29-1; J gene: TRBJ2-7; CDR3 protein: CSAVVGGHYEQYF; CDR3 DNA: TGCAGCGCAGTAGTGGGGGGGCACTACGAGCAGTACTTC